The clone carrying this T cell receptor beta chain was detected only a few times. Produced via immunoSEQ multiplex PCR; TCRdb's table is partial and in-frame only. Altogether 89,000 or so clones are present, 80% to 95% being singletons, with the ten largest covering 28%. This entry comes from a study of T cell responses to AZD1222 COVID-19 vaccine. V shed 4 bases and J 0 bases; nucleotides not matched to a gene: 4. Per germline, CDR1 SGHTS and CDR2 YDEGEE. The CDR3 consists of 14 residues. Material: peripheral blood, obtained 28 days after the second AZD1222 dose. This chain uses TRBV5-8 with TRBJ2-7, with 7 nucleotides matching TRBD2. This sequence was found in an adult who received the AZD1222 COVID-19 vaccine. CDR3 coding DNA: TGTGCCAGCAGCGACCAGCGGGGCTCCTACGAGCAGTACTTC. Protein sequence: CASSDQRGSYEQYF.